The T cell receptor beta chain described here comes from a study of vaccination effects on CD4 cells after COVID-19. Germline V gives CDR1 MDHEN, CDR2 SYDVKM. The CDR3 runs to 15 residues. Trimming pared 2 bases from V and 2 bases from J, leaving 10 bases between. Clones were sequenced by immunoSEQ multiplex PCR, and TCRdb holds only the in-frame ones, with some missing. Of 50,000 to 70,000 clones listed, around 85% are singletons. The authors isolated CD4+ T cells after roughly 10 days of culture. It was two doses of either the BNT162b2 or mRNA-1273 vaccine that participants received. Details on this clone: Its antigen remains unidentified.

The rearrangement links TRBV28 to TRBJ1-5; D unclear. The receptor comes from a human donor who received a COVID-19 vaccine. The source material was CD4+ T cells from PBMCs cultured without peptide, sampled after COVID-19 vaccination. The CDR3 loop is CASSLEGTGNQPQHF. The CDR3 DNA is TGTGCCAGCAGTTTAGAGGGTACGGGCAATCAGCCCCAGCATTTT.